This TCR beta chain was identified during a study of cytomegalovirus exposure and HLA in healthy donors. 13 Jbeta primers and 60 Vbeta primers were used for the PCR. The protocol was immunoSEQ multiplex PCR, while the TCRdb copy is restricted to in-frame clones and leaves out a portion. The profile covers 80,000 to 130,000 clones, with 80% to 90% appearing a single time and more than 0.95% taken by the ten largest. The clonotype comes from a woman between 18 and 29 years old in good health and CMV-seronegative. The source material was PBMCs.

The CDR3 DNA follows: TGTGCCAGCAGCTTGTTAGCTTCAAACACAGATACGCAGTATTTT. Translation gives CASSLLASNTDTQYF. V is TRBV5-6 and J is TRBJ2-3; D is unclear. Per the germline V gene, CDR1 is SGHDT and CDR2 is YYEEEE. The CDR3 totals 15 residues. The V end lost 1 base, the J end lost 2 bases, and 11 bases lay between the germline ends.